The clone carrying this TCR beta chain occurred a few times. After removal of 1 base from V and 4 bases from J, the junction contained 1 base not matched to a gene. CDR3 length equals 14 residues. The germline V gene has CDR1 SGDLS and CDR2 YYNGEE. Primers included in the PCR were 60 Vbeta and 13 Jbeta primers. The repertoire was sequenced with immunoSEQ multiplex PCR; TCRdb's copy has only in-frame clones and lacks some. The data contain more than 95,000 clones, around 74% of them singletons. These data belong to a study of cytomegalovirus exposure and HLA in healthy donors. The specimen sequenced was PBMCs. V is TRBV9 and J is TRBJ2-2; 7 bases line up with TRBD1. The sequence was collected from a woman aged 45-65 years in good health and CMV-seropositive. CDR3 loop: CASSVRDSTGELFF. Here the CDR3 DNA reads TGTGCCAGCAGCGTAAGGGACAGCACCGGGGAGCTGTTTTTT.